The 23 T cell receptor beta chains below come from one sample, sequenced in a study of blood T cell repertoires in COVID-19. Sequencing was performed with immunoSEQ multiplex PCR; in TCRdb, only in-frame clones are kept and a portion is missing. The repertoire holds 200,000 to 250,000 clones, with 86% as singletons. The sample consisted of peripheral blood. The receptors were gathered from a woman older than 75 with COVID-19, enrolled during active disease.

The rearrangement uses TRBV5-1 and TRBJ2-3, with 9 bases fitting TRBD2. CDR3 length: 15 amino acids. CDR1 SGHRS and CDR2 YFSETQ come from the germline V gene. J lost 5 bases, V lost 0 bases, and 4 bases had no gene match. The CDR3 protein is CASSLGSSGEDTQYF. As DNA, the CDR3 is TGCGCCAGCAGCTTGGGGTCTAGCGGGGAAGATACGCAGTATTTT.

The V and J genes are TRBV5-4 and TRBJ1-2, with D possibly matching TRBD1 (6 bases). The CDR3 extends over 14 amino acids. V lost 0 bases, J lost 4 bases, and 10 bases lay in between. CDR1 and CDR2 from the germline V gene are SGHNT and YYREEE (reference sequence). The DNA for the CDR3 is TGTGCCAGCAGCTTGGCAGGGGTCACCTATGGCTACACCTTC. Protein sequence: CASSLAGVTYGYTF.

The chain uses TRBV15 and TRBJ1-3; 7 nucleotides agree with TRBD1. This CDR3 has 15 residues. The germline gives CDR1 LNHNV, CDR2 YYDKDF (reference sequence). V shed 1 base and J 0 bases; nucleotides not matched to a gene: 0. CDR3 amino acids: CATSRGTGSGNTIYF. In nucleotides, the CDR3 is TGTGCCACCAGCAGAGGGACAGGCTCTGGAAACACCATATATTTT.

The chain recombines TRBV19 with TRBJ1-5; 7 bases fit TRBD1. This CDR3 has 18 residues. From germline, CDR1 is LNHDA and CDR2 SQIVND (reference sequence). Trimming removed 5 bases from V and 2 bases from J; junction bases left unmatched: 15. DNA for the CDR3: TGTGCCAGTAGTTCCGGACAGGCTCAATATTTAGGCAATCAGCCCCAGCATTTT. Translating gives CASSSGQAQYLGNQPQHF.

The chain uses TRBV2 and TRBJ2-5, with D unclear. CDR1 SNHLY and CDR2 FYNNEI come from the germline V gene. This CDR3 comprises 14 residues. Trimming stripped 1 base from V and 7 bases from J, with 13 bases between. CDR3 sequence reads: CASSEGVGVGTQYF. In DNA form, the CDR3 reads TGTGCCAGCAGTGAAGGTGTAGGAGTGGGGACCCAGTACTTC.

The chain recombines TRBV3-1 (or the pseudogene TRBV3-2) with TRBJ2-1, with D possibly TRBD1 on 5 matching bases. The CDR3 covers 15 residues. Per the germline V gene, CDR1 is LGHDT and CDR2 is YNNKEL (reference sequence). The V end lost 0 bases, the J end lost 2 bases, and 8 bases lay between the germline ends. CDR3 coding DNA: TGTGCCAGCAGCCAAGACAGGGTACCCTACAATGAGCAGTTCTTC. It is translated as CASSQDRVPYNEQFF.

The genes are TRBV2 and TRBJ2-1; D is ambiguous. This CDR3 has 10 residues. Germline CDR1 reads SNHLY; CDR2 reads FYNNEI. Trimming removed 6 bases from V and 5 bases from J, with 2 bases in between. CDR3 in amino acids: CASSNNEQFF. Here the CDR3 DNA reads TGTGCCAGCAGCAACAATGAGCAGTTCTTC.

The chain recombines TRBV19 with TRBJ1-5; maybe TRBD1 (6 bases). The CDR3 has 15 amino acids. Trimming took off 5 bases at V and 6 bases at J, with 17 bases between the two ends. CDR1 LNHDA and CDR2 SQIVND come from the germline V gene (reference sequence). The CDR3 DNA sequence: TGTGCCAGTAGTGAGAACACAGGGTGGAGTCAGCCCCAGCATTTT. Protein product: CASSENTGWSQPQHF.

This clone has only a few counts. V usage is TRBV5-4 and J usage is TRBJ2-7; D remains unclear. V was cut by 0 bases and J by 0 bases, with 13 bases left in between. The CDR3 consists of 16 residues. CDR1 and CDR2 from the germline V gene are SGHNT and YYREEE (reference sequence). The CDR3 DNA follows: TGTGCCAGCAGCTTGGGACGACCGTGGAGCTCCTACGAGCAGTACTTC. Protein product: CASSLGRPWSSYEQYF.

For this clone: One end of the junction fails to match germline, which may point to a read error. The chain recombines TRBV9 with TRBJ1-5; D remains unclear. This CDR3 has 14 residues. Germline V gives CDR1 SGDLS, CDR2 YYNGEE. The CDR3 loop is CVSSSSGSNQPQHF. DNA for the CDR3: TGTGTCAGCAGCTCATCGGGAAGCAATCAGCCCCAGCATTTT. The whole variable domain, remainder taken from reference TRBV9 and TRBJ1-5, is DSGVTQTPKHLITATGQRVTLRCSPRSGDLSVYWYQQSLDQGLQFLIQYYNGEERAKGNILERFSAQQFPDLHSELNLSSLELGDSALYFCVSSSSGSNQPQHFGDGTRLSIL.

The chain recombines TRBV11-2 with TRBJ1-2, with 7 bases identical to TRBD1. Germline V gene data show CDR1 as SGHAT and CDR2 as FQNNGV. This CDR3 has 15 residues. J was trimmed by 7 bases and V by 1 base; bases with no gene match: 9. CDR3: CASSLVRQGPSGYTF. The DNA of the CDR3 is TGTGCCAGCAGCTTAGTCCGACAGGGCCCCTCTGGCTACACCTTC.

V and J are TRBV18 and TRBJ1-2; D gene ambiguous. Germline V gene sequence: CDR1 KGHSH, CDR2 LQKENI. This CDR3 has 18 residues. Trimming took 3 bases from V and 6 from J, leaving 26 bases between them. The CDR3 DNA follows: TGTGCCAGCTCACCCAATTCGGGATCGTCACTGCTTGGAAATGGCTACACCTTC. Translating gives CASSPNSGSSLLGNGYTF. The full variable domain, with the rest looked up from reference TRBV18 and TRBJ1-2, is NAGVMQNPRHLVRRRGQEARLRCSPMKGHSHVYWYRQLPEEGLKFMVYLQKENIIDESGMPKERFSAEFPKEGPSILRIQQVVRGDSAAYFCASSPNSGSSLLGNGYTFGSGTRLTVV.

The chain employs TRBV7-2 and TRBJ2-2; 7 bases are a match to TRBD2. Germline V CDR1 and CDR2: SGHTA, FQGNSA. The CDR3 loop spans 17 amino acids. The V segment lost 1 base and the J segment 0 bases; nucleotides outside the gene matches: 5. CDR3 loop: CASSLEGGGTNTGELFF. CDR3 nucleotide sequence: TGTGCCAGCAGCTTAGAAGGCGGGGGTACGAACACCGGGGAGCTGTTTTTT.

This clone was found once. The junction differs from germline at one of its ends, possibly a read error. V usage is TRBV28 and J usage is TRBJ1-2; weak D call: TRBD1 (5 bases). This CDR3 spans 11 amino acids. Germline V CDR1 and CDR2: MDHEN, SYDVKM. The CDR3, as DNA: TGTGCCAGCAGTTGGGGGGTCGAACGAGGCTTC. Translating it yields CASSWGVERGF.

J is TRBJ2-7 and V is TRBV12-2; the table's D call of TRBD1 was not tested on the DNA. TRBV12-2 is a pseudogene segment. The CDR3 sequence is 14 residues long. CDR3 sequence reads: CAFPPGTPIYEQYF. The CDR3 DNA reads TGTGCATTCCCACCCGGGACACCTATTTACGAGCAGTACTTC.

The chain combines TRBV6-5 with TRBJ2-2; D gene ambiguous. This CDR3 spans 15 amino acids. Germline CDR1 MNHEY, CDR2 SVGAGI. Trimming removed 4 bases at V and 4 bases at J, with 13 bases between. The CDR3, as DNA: TGTGCCAGCAGTTCCCGACCCCCGGGCACCGGGGAGCTGTTTTTT. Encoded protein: CASSSRPPGTGELFF.

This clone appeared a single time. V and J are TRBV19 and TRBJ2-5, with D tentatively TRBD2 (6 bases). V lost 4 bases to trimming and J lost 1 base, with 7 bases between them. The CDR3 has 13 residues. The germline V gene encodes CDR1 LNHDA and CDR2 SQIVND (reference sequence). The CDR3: CASSSGTQETQYF. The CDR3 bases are TGTGCCAGTAGTAGCGGGACCCAAGAGACCCAGTACTTC. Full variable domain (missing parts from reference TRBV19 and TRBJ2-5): DGGITQSPKYLFRKEGQNVTLSCEQNLNHDAMYWYRQDPGQGLRLIYYSQIVNDFQKGDIAEGYSVSREKKESFPLTVTSAQKNPTAFYLCASSSGTQETQYFGPGTRLLVL.

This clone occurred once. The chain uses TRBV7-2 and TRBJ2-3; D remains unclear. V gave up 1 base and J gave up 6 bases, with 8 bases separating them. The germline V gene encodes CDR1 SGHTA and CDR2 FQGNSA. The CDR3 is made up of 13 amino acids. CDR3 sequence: CASSLGPLDTQYF. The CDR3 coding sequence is TGTGCCAGCAGCTTAGGTCCCCTCGATACGCAGTATTTT.

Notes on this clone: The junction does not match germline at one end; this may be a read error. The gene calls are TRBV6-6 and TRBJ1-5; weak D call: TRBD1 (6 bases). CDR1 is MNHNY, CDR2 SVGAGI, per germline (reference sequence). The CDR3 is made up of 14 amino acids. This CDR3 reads CASSYYRVGQPRHF. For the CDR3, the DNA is TGTGCCAGCAGTTACTACAGGGTAGGACAGCCCCGGCATTTT.

CDR3 protein: CASSSPVEGAGEAFF. The CDR3 DNA reads TGTGCCAGCAGCTCTCCCGTGGAGGGGGCTGGAGAAGCTTTCTTT. The chain uses TRBV11-1 and TRBJ1-1; 7 bases are a match to TRBD1. The CDR3 contains 15 residues. Germline V gene lookup returns CDR1 SGHAT and CDR2 FQDESV (reference sequence). The V segment lost 4 bases and the J segment 8 bases; nucleotides outside the gene matches: 13.

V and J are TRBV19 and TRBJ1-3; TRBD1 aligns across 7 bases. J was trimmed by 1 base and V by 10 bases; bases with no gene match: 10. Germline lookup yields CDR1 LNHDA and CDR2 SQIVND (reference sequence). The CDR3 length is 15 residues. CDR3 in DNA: TGTGCCACCTCACCGGGACAGAGTTCTGGAAACACCATATATTTT. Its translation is CATSPGQSSGNTIYF. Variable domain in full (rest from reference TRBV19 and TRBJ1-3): DGGITQSPKYLFRKEGQNVTLSCEQNLNHDAMYWYRQDPGQGLRLIYYSQIVNDFQKGDIAEGYSVSREKKESFPLTVTSAQKNPTAFYLCATSPGQSSGNTIYFGEGSWLTVV.

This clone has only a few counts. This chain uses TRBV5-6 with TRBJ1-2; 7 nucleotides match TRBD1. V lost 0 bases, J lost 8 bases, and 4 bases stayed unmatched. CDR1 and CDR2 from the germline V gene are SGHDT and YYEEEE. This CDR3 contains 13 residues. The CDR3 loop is CASSLAQGEGYTF. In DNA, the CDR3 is TGTGCCAGCAGCTTGGCTCAGGGGGAGGGCTACACCTTC.

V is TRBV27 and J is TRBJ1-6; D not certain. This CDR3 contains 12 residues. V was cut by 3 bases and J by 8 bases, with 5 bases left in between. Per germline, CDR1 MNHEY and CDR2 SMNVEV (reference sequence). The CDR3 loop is CASSFGDSPLHF. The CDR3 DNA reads TGTGCCAGCAGTTTCGGGGATTCACCCCTCCACTTT.